The T cell receptor beta chain described here comes from a study of T cell repertoires in cytomegalovirus infection. Whole-study context: Use of recently identified HLA-C-restricted and well-studied HLA-B-restricted CMV epitopes was part of the study. Matching HLA type and CMV infection were both indicated by public TCR beta signatures.

Study-wide findings and caveats: The ex vivo response was dominated by HLA-C-restricted CMV-specific TCR beta clonotypes. Summed frequency of public TCR beta families distinguished CMV carriers with the relevant HLA.

V gave up 6 bases and J gave up 2 bases, with 11 bases separating them. The CDR3 has 14 amino acids. CDR1 is SQVTM, CDR2 ANQGSEA, per germline. Points on this clonotype: The antigen is not known.

TCRdb reprocessed the reads via MiXCR and lists one record per CDR3 protein. The data contain roughly 990,000 distinct CDR3 sequences, roughly 30% of them seen just once; the ten biggest clones take up about an eighth. This TCR came from a human donor in good health (CMV status not recorded). Some clones in this sample may be carry-over from other donors' samples. The chain carries TRBV29-1 and TRBJ2-6; D might be TRBD1 (6 bases). Material: cultured CD8+ T cells from PBMCs, obtained from culture after CMV antigen stimulation. CDR3 loop: CSVATGTGANVLTF. CDR3 nucleotide sequence: TGCAGCGTAGCCACAGGGACTGGGGCCAACGTCCTGACTTTC.